These T cell receptor beta chains were read from a single sample in a study of control samples from healthy donors and cancer patients. Produced via immunoSEQ multiplex PCR; TCRdb's table is partial and in-frame only. The table shows roughly 73,000 clones, with approximately 87% occurring only once. Specimen: blood. The origin of the receptors is a man aged 45-65 years in good health. The CDR3 runs from the conserved cysteine through the conserved F or W. A D gene is named only where the DNA matches it firmly. Where a row states a size, it is once, few, many or the class of an expanded clone; other rows omit it.

abundance: few
j_gene: TRBJ1-1
d_gene: NA
v_gene: TRBV5-1
CDR3aa: CASSLEGGTEAFF
CDR3nt: TGCGCCAGCAGCTTAGAGGGAGGCACTGAAGCTTTCTTT

abundance: NA
j_gene: TRBJ2-5
d_gene: TRBD2
v_gene: TRBV5-6
CDR3aa: CASGPSGGGRETQYF
CDR3nt: TGTGCCAGCGGGCCAAGCGGGGGAGGGCGGGAGACCCAGTACTTC

abundance: NA
j_gene: TRBJ1-5
d_gene: TRBD1
v_gene: TRBV30
CDR3aa: CACHGQGDQPQHF
CDR3nt: TGTGCCTGTCACGGACAGGGAGATCAGCCCCAGCATTTT

abundance: NA
j_gene: TRBJ1-1
d_gene: NA
v_gene: TRBV4-1
CDR3aa: CASSQWGSAFKNTEAFF
CDR3nt: TGCGCCAGCAGCCAATGGGGCTCGGCCTTTAAGAACACTGAAGCTTTCTTT

abundance: NA
j_gene: TRBJ2-5
d_gene: NA
v_gene: TRBV24-1
CDR3aa: CATSDRTGEETQYF
CDR3nt: TGTGCCACCAGTGATAGGACGGGGGAGGAGACCCAGTACTTC

abundance: NA
j_gene: TRBJ1-4
d_gene: NA
v_gene: TRBV4-3
CDR3aa: CASSQDRGHNEKLFF
CDR3nt: TGCGCCAGCAGCCAAGATCGGGGTCATAATGAAAAACTGTTTTTT

abundance: NA
j_gene: TRBJ1-2
d_gene: NA
v_gene: TRBV4-3
CDR3aa: CASNSGNRVLGGYTF
CDR3nt: TGCGCCAGCAACTCGGGAAACAGGGTCCTAGGAGGCTACACCTTC

abundance: NA
j_gene: TRBJ2-7
d_gene: TRBD2
v_gene: TRBV27
CDR3aa: CASTSVERGGEQYF
CDR3nt: TGTGCCAGCACCAGCGTCGAGCGGGGGGGCGAGCAGTACTTC

abundance: NA
j_gene: TRBJ2-7
d_gene: NA
v_gene: TRBV5-4
CDR3aa: CASTLGSYKAGEQYF
CDR3nt: TGTGCCAGCACCCTTGGAAGTTATAAGGCGGGCGAGCAGTACTTC

abundance: NA
j_gene: TRBJ2-3
d_gene: TRBD2
v_gene: TRBV7-6
CDR3aa: CASSGGTSGTDTQYF
CDR3nt: TGTGCCAGCAGCGGTGGGACTAGCGGCACAGATACGCAGTATTTT

abundance: NA
j_gene: TRBJ1-2
d_gene: NA
v_gene: TRBV5-4
CDR3aa: CASSLPGAPRTGTF
CDR3nt: TGTGCCAGCAGCCTGCCCGGGGCTCCGAGAACTGGCACCTTC

abundance: NA
j_gene: TRBJ2-7
d_gene: NA
v_gene: TRBV5-4
CDR3aa: CASSYEGEQYF
CDR3nt: TGTGCCAGCAGCTACGAGGGGGAGCAGTACTTC

abundance: NA
j_gene: TRBJ2-3
d_gene: NA
v_gene: TRBV6-5
CDR3aa: CASLGRTWMTDTQYF
CDR3nt: TGTGCCAGTCTGGGACGGACGTGGATGACAGATACGCAGTATTTT

abundance: NA
j_gene: TRBJ1-2
d_gene: NA
v_gene: TRBV5-1
CDR3aa: CASSLEASNYGYTF
CDR3nt: TGCGCCAGCAGCTTGGAGGCCAGTAACTATGGCTACACCTTC

abundance: NA
j_gene: TRBJ1-5
d_gene: NA
v_gene: TRBV6-5
CDR3aa: CASSAGGHNQPQHF
CDR3nt: TGTGCCAGCAGCGCCGGGGGCCATAATCAGCCCCAGCATTTT

abundance: NA
j_gene: TRBJ1-2
d_gene: NA
v_gene: TRBV3-1/TRBV3-2
CDR3aa: CASSQDFGRFSNYGYTF
CDR3nt: TGTGCCAGCAGCCAAGATTTCGGCAGATTTTCTAACTATGGCTACACCTTC

abundance: NA
j_gene: TRBJ2-1
d_gene: NA
v_gene: TRBV24-1
CDR3aa: CATSDFQSYNEQFF
CDR3nt: TGTGCCACCAGTGATTTCCAGTCCTACAATGAGCAGTTCTTC

abundance: NA
j_gene: TRBJ1-2
d_gene: TRBD1
v_gene: TRBV29-1
CDR3aa: CSVQIGTASCTF
CDR3nt: TGCAGCGTTCAAATAGGGACAGCCTCGTGTACCTTC

abundance: NA
j_gene: TRBJ1-4
d_gene: NA
v_gene: TRBV7-9
CDR3aa: CASSLAGWDNEKLFF
CDR3nt: TGTGCCAGCAGCTTAGCGGGGTGGGATAATGAAAAACTGTTTTTT

abundance: NA
j_gene: TRBJ2-2
d_gene: NA
v_gene: TRBV6-5
CDR3aa: CASRGTNTGELFF
CDR3nt: TGTGCCAGCAGGGGGACGAACACCGGGGAGCTGTTTTTT

abundance: NA
j_gene: TRBJ1-3
d_gene: TRBD1
v_gene: TRBV25-1
CDR3aa: CASSEPNRGRDTIYF
CDR3nt: TGTGCCAGCAGTGAACCCAACAGGGGGCGCGACACCATATATTTT

abundance: NA
j_gene: TRBJ2-7
d_gene: TRBD1
v_gene: TRBV18
CDR3aa: CASSLRGRQGVAYEQYF
CDR3nt: TGTGCCAGCTCACTTCGAGGGAGACAGGGGGTCGCCTACGAGCAGTACTTC

abundance: few
j_gene: TRBJ1-2
d_gene: TRBD1
v_gene: TRBV2
CDR3aa: CASRRRTGAFDGYTF
CDR3nt: TGTGCCAGCAGGAGACGGACAGGAGCCTTTGATGGCTACACCTTC

abundance: NA
j_gene: TRBJ2-3
d_gene: NA
v_gene: TRBV6-7
CDR3aa: CASSYSNFFRELKNHSTQYF
CDR3nt: TGTGCCAGCAGTTACTCGAATTTTTTCCGGGAACTAAAAAATCATAGTACGCAGTATTTT

abundance: NA
j_gene: TRBJ1-1
d_gene: NA
v_gene: TRBV20-1
CDR3aa: CSASRGMNTEAFF
CDR3nt: TGCAGTGCTAGTAGGGGTATGAACACTGAAGCTTTCTTT

abundance: NA
j_gene: TRBJ1-1
d_gene: NA
v_gene: TRBV7-9
CDR3aa: CASSSPDRLDTEAFF
CDR3nt: TGTGCCAGCAGCTCCCCCGACAGGCTAGACACTGAAGCTTTCTTT

abundance: NA
j_gene: TRBJ2-1
d_gene: NA
v_gene: TRBV27
CDR3aa: CASIGVHEQFF
CDR3nt: TGTGCCAGCATCGGAGTCCATGAGCAGTTCTTC

abundance: few
j_gene: TRBJ1-1
d_gene: NA
v_gene: TRBV5-1
CDR3aa: CASSLGRSDSQNTEAFF
CDR3nt: TGCGCCAGCAGCTTGGGACGGTCGGACAGTCAGAACACTGAAGCTTTCTTT

abundance: once
j_gene: TRBJ1-2
d_gene: TRBD1
v_gene: TRBV27
CDR3aa: CASSRSAGQGHYGYTF
CDR3nt: TGTGCCAGCAGTCGCTCGGCGGGACAGGGACACTATGGCTACACCTTC

abundance: NA
j_gene: TRBJ1-1
d_gene: NA
v_gene: TRBV28
CDR3aa: CASRGQPHAFF
CDR3nt: TGTGCCAGCAGGGGACAACCCCACGCTTTCTTT

abundance: NA
j_gene: TRBJ1-5
d_gene: NA
v_gene: TRBV9
CDR3aa: CASSVGPQHF
CDR3nt: TGTGCCAGCAGCGTAGGGCCCCAGCATTTT

abundance: NA
j_gene: TRBJ2-1
d_gene: TRBD2
v_gene: TRBV4-1
CDR3aa: CASSQDWSSGLGNEQFF
CDR3nt: TGCGCCAGCAGCCAAGATTGGTCTAGCGGGCTGGGAAATGAGCAGTTCTTC

abundance: NA
j_gene: TRBJ2-7
d_gene: TRBD2
v_gene: TRBV27
CDR3aa: CASSWAGVGYEQYF
CDR3nt: TGTGCCAGCAGTTGGGCGGGAGTGGGATACGAGCAGTACTTC

abundance: NA
j_gene: TRBJ2-7
d_gene: NA
v_gene: TRBV12-2
CDR3aa: CASRLAKGLAGWEQYF
CDR3nt: TGTGCAAGTCGCTTAGCCAAGGGACTAGCGGGGTGGGAGCAGTACTTC

abundance: NA
j_gene: TRBJ2-1
d_gene: NA
v_gene: TRBV27
CDR3aa: CASSPGSSYNEQFF
CDR3nt: TGTGCCAGCAGTCCAGGAAGCTCCTACAATGAGCAGTTCTTC

abundance: once
j_gene: TRBJ1-4
d_gene: NA
v_gene: TRBV30
CDR3aa: CAWKDSYNEKLFF
CDR3nt: TGTGCCTGGAAGGACAGCTATAATGAAAAACTGTTTTTT

abundance: once
j_gene: TRBJ2-3
d_gene: NA
v_gene: TRBV6-2/TRBV6-3
CDR3aa: CASSLRTVRDTQYF
CDR3nt: TGTGCCAGCAGTCTCAGGACTGTCCGAGATACGCAGTATTTT

abundance: NA
j_gene: TRBJ1-2
d_gene: NA
v_gene: TRBV5-1
CDR3aa: CASSQDVRGYGYTF
CDR3nt: TGCGCCAGCAGCCAGGACGTAAGGGGGTATGGCTACACCTTC

abundance: NA
j_gene: TRBJ2-6
d_gene: NA
v_gene: TRBV11-2
CDR3aa: CASSLAGIRVLTF
CDR3nt: TGTGCCAGCAGCTTAGCAGGGATTCGGGTCCTGACTTTC

abundance: NA
j_gene: TRBJ1-1
d_gene: NA
v_gene: TRBV12-3/TRBV12-4
CDR3aa: CASSFRRSFF
CDR3nt: TGTGCCAGCAGTTTCCGACGTTCTTTCTTT

abundance: NA
j_gene: TRBJ2-1
d_gene: NA
v_gene: TRBV18
CDR3aa: CASSTAGSVFWFF
CDR3nt: TGTGCCAGCTCAACCGCCGGTAGTGTTTTCTGGTTCTTC

abundance: NA
j_gene: TRBJ2-2
d_gene: NA
v_gene: TRBV5-1
CDR3aa: CASTRGGTGELFF
CDR3nt: TGCGCCAGCACCCGTGGTGGGACCGGGGAGCTGTTTTTT

abundance: NA
j_gene: TRBJ2-1
d_gene: NA
v_gene: TRBV13
CDR3aa: CASSELGRSSYNEQFF
CDR3nt: TGTGCCAGCAGCGAACTTGGCCGCAGCTCCTACAATGAGCAGTTCTTC

abundance: NA
j_gene: TRBJ2-1
d_gene: NA
v_gene: TRBV4-2
CDR3aa: CASSQARSTYNEQFF
CDR3nt: TGTGCCAGCAGCCAAGCGAGGTCGACCTACAATGAGCAGTTCTTC

abundance: NA
j_gene: TRBJ1-5
d_gene: NA
v_gene: TRBV15
CDR3aa: CATSRAETLSNQPQHF
CDR3nt: TGTGCCACCAGCAGAGCGGAGACACTTAGCAATCAGCCCCAGCATTTT

abundance: NA
j_gene: TRBJ1-2
d_gene: NA
v_gene: TRBV19
CDR3aa: CASQGGGYGYTF
CDR3nt: TGTGCCAGCCAGGGAGGGGGCTATGGCTACACCTTC

abundance: NA
j_gene: TRBJ1-3
d_gene: NA
v_gene: TRBV6-5
CDR3aa: CASRNGSPGNTIYF
CDR3nt: TGTGCCAGCAGGAATGGCAGCCCTGGAAACACCATATATTTT

abundance: NA
j_gene: TRBJ2-7
d_gene: NA
v_gene: TRBV7-9
CDR3aa: CASSFQVGEQYF
CDR3nt: TGTGCCAGCAGCTTCCAGGTGGGGGAGCAGTACTTC

abundance: NA
j_gene: TRBJ2-3
d_gene: NA
v_gene: TRBV7-2
CDR3aa: CASSSSIGLSTDTQYF
CDR3nt: TGTGCCAGCAGCTCCTCTATTGGGCTGAGCACAGATACGCAGTATTTT

abundance: once
j_gene: TRBJ2-2
d_gene: TRBD2
v_gene: TRBV2
CDR3aa: CASKRRLAGGTNTGELFF
CDR3nt: TGTGCCAGCAAAAGGAGACTAGCGGGGGGAACGAACACCGGGGAGCTGTTTTTT

abundance: NA
j_gene: TRBJ2-2
d_gene: NA
v_gene: TRBV9
CDR3aa: CASSQTASNTGELFF
CDR3nt: TGTGCCAGCAGCCAAACAGCCTCGAACACCGGGGAGCTGTTTTTT

abundance: NA
j_gene: TRBJ2-6
d_gene: NA
v_gene: TRBV24-1
CDR3aa: CATSDPPGPGANVLTF
CDR3nt: TGTGCCACCAGTGATCCGCCGGGTCCTGGGGCCAACGTCCTGACTTTC

abundance: NA
j_gene: TRBJ2-6
d_gene: NA
v_gene: TRBV7-8
CDR3aa: CASSLEVPRGFLDSGANVLTF
CDR3nt: TGTGCCAGCAGCTTAGAGGTGCCCAGGGGATTCCTAGACTCTGGGGCCAACGTCCTGACTTTC

abundance: NA
j_gene: TRBJ2-7
d_gene: NA
v_gene: TRBV27
CDR3aa: CATRGSGNTYEQYF
CDR3nt: TGTGCCACCCGTGGGAGCGGCAACACCTACGAGCAGTACTTC

abundance: few
j_gene: TRBJ1-2
d_gene: NA
v_gene: TRBV5-1
CDR3aa: CASSLGQGTWGGYTF
CDR3nt: TGCGCCAGCAGCCTCGGCCAGGGGACATGGGGAGGCTACACCTTC

abundance: NA
j_gene: TRBJ1-5
d_gene: TRBD1
v_gene: TRBV6-4
CDR3aa: CASSDRDRDQPQHF
CDR3nt: TGTGCCAGCAGTGACAGGGACAGGGACCAGCCCCAGCATTTT

abundance: NA
j_gene: TRBJ2-1
d_gene: TRBD2
v_gene: TRBV5-1
CDR3aa: CASSSTSGTYNEQFF
CDR3nt: TGCGCCAGCAGCTCCACTAGCGGGACCTACAATGAGCAGTTCTTC

abundance: few
j_gene: TRBJ1-2
d_gene: NA
v_gene: TRBV5-5
CDR3aa: CASSSEPGFGYTF
CDR3nt: TGTGCCAGCAGCTCCGAACCGGGGTTTGGCTACACCTTC

abundance: few
j_gene: TRBJ1-2
d_gene: TRBD1
v_gene: TRBV15
CDR3aa: CATSRDSLDRAGGYTF
CDR3nt: TGTGCCACCAGCAGAGATTCCCTTGACAGGGCGGGCGGCTACACCTTC

abundance: NA
j_gene: TRBJ1-6
d_gene: NA
v_gene: TRBV5-6
CDR3aa: CASSFRSSYNSPLHF
CDR3nt: TGTGCCAGCAGCTTCAGGAGCTCCTATAATTCACCCCTCCACTTT